The 2 T cell receptor beta chains below come from one sample, sequenced in a study of cytomegalovirus exposure and HLA in healthy donors (dated by TCRdb to the late 2010s). Preparation of the library involved the immunoSEQ multiplex PCR assay. The multiplex PCR relied on a mix of 60 forward primers for TCR Vbeta segments and 13 reverse primers for TCR Jbeta segments. In its TCRdb copy, this immuneACCESS table keeps in-frame sequences only and misses some clones. Where compared with another copy, unresolved V genes explain less than half of these, and the others have no known cause. The sample profile shows roughly 120,000 clones; over 60% of them were found once. Together, the top ten hold just under 3% of the sample. Sequencing used PBMCs. These TCRs come from a woman aged 55-75 years in good health and CMV-seropositive.

V and J are TRBV13 and TRBJ2-7; 8 bases match TRBD2. With V trimmed by 3 bases and J by 5 bases, 12 bases remained unmatched. Germline V gene data show CDR1 as PRHDT and CDR2 as FYEKMQ (reference sequence). This CDR3 has 16 amino acids. The CDR3 spells CASSFEGGGRSDEQYF. For the CDR3, the DNA is TGTGCCAGCAGCTTTGAGGGGGGCGGGAGGTCCGACGAGCAGTACTTC.

This chain connects TRBV27 to TRBJ1-2, with D tentatively TRBD1 (6 bases). With 5 bases removed from V and 8 bases from J, the gap between germline ends came to 18 bases. The germline CDR1 and CDR2 sequences are MNHEY and SMNVEV (reference sequence). The CDR3 runs 14 residues. The CDR3 sequence: CASSNRDNSRGYTF. The CDR3 DNA is TGTGCCAGCAGTAATCGGGACAATTCTAGAGGCTACACCTTC.